The rows below give T cell receptor beta chains drawn from one sample of a study of T cells in Graves' hyperthyroidism and ophthalmopathy. TCRdb re-called the multiplex PCR reads through MiXCR, storing one row per CDR3 protein. The sample lists over 350,000 distinct CDR3 sequences, about a fifth occurring once. Material: blood. The receptors were sampled from a man between 18 and 35 years old with Graves' ophthalmopathy. Each CDR3 is given with its conserved first and last residue. The D gene is left open where the match is weak. Only some rows state a clone size, as once, few, many or a class for expanded clones.

j_call,d_call,v_call,clone_size,cdr3_aa,cdr3_nt
TRBJ2-2,TRBD2,TRBV20-1,.,CSAISGLAGTGELFF,TGCAGTGCTATTTCGGGACTAGCGGGGACCGGGGAGCTGTTTTTT
TRBJ2-1,.,TRBV20-1,many,CSARTALLTDEQFF,TGCAGTGCTAGGACGGCGCTACTGACGGATGAGCAGTTCTTC
TRBJ1-6,.,TRBV10-3,.,CAISDSDRLFTLHF,TGTGCCATCAGTGACTCCGACAGACTATTCACCCTCCACTTT
TRBJ1-4,.,TRBV6-1,.,CASSPTHGGEKLFF,TGTGCCAGCAGTCCGACTCATGGAGGTGAAAAACTGTTTTTT
TRBJ2-5,.,TRBV7-6,few,CASSLEADQETQYF,TGTGCCAGCAGCTTAGAGGCGGATCAAGAGACCCAGTACTTC
TRBJ1-4,.,TRBV7-2,many,CASSLGRAERRGEKLFF,TGTGCCAGCAGCTTAGGAAGGGCTGAGCGACGGGGTGAAAAACTGTTTTTT
TRBJ2-7,.,TRBV10-3,many,CAIRGQLPPDEQYF,TGTGCCATCAGAGGACAGCTCCCCCCTGACGAGCAGTACTTC
TRBJ2-2,TRBD1,TRBV10-2,few,CASRSRDRDAGELFF,TGCGCCAGCAGATCCCGGGACAGGGACGCCGGGGAGCTGTTTTTT
TRBJ2-7,TRBD2,TRBV9,few,CASSVGGTSGYEQYF,TGTGCCAGCAGCGTAGGAGGGACTAGCGGCTACGAGCAGTACTTC
TRBJ1-5,.,TRBV10-3,few,CAISERGQPQHF,TGTGCCATCAGTGAGCGGGGCCAGCCCCAGCATTTT
TRBJ2-1,.,TRBV7-8,many,CASSSSGKQNEQFF,TGTGCCAGCAGCTCGAGCGGAAAGCAAAATGAGCAGTTCTTC
TRBJ1-1,.,TRBV19,few,CASSPRMGGMNTEAFF,TGTGCCAGTAGTCCGAGAATGGGAGGGATGAACACTGAAGCTTTCTTT
TRBJ1-1,.,TRBV6-1,many,CASSGGGVTEAFF,TGTGCCAGCAGCGGGGGAGGTGTCACTGAAGCTTTCTTT
TRBJ2-3,TRBD2,TRBV7-9,.,CASSRDSSGGRGSTDTQYF,TGTGCCAGCAGTCGGGACTCTAGCGGGGGGCGGGGGAGCACAGATACGCAGTATTTT
TRBJ2-7,.,TRBV19,.,CASSVSDEQYF,TGTGCCAGTAGTGTGAGCGACGAGCAGTACTTC
TRBJ1-2,TRBD1,TRBV12-3/TRBV12-4,many,CASSTTGGYGYTF,TGTGCCAGCAGTACCACAGGGGGCTATGGCTACACCTTC
TRBJ1-1,.,TRBV4-1,many,CASSPGRPNTEAFF,TGCGCCAGCAGCCCGGGACGGCCGAACACTGAAGCTTTCTTT
TRBJ2-5,.,TRBV7-2,few,CASSLGRQVYF,TGTGCCAGCAGCTTAGGGCGCCAGGTTTACTTC
TRBJ2-1,.,TRBV12-3/TRBV12-4,few,CASNLGVSYNEQFF,TGTGCCAGCAATCTAGGGGTCTCCTACAATGAGCAGTTCTTC
TRBJ2-1,TRBD2,TRBV28,.,CASPPRGGLRNEQFF,TGTGCCAGTCCGCCCCGGGGGGGCCTCAGGAATGAGCAGTTCTTC
TRBJ2-7,.,TRBV3-1,few,CASSQPPRQGYYEQYF,TGTGCCAGCAGCCAACCCCCGCGGCAGGGTTACTACGAGCAGTACTTC
TRBJ1-4,.,TRBV6-1,few,CASSPGSSRMDEKLFF,TGTGCCAGCAGTCCGGGGTCCTCAAGGATGGATGAAAAACTGTTTTTT
TRBJ1-2,.,TRBV6-5,few,CASSYSRGGGSYGYTF,TGTGCCAGCAGTTACTCTCGGGGGGGAGGGAGCTATGGCTACACCTTC
TRBJ2-3,.,TRBV7-3,many,CASSLQALVGTQYF,TGTGCCAGCAGCTTACAGGCCTTGGTGGGTACGCAGTATTTT
TRBJ2-1,TRBD2,TRBV20-1,.,CSASVAGGLSGEQFF,TGCAGTGCTAGTGTAGCGGGGGGGTTATCGGGTGAGCAGTTCTTC
TRBJ2-5,.,TRBV20-1,many,CSAPSPQRTETQYF,TGCAGTGCCCCCTCCCCCCAGCGCACAGAGACCCAGTACTTC